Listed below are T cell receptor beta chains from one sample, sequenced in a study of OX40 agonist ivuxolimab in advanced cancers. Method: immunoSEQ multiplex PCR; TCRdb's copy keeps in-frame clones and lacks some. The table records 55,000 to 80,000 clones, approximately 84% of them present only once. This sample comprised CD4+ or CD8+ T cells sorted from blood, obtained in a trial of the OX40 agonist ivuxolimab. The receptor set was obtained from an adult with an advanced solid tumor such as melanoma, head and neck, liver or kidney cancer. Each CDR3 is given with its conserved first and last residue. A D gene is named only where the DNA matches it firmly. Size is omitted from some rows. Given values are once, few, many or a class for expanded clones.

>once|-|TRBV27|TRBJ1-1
TGTGCCAGCAGTACCAGTAGGGCTGACCTGAACACTGAAGCTTTCTTT
CASSTSRADLNTEAFF
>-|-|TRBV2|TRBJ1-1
TGTGCCAGCAGGGGTGTGCGGGGCAAGGGTGAAGCTTTCTTT
CASRGVRGKGEAFF
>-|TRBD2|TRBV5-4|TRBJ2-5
TGTGCCAGCAGCCCCCTTCGGGGAGGGGTAGGAGAGACCCAGTACTTC
CASSPLRGGVGETQYF
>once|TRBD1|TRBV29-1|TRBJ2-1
TGCAGCGTCACAGGGGACCTAGGGGATGAGCAGTTCTTC
CSVTGDLGDEQFF
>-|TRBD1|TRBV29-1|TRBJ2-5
TGCAGCGTTGAAGTGGACAGGGTAGAGACCCAGTACTTC
CSVEVDRVETQYF
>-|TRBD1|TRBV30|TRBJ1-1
TGTGCCTGGAGTAGGGACAGGGGGAACACTGAAGCTTTCTTT
CAWSRDRGNTEAFF
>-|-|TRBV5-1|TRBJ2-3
TGCGCCAGCAGCTTGGTGAGGGCTGGCACAGATACGCAGTATTTT
CASSLVRAGTDTQYF
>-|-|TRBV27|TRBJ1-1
TGTGCCAGCAGACGATACAGGGACACTGAAGCTTTCTTT
CASRRYRDTEAFF
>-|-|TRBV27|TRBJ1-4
TGTGCCAGCAGACTGGGGACTCTTTCAACTAATGAAAAACTGTTTTTT
CASRLGTLSTNEKLFF
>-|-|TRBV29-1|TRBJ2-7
TGCAGCGTGGGAGGGACAGGAGTCGACGAGCAGTACTTC
CSVGGTGVDEQYF
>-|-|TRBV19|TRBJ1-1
TGTGCCAGTAGTATAGCTTTTTCACAGGGAAACACTGAAGCTTTCTTT
CASSIAFSQGNTEAFF
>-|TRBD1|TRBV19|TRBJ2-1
TGTGCCAGTAGGCACAGGGGACGCCCTTTCAATGAGCAGTTCTTC
CASRHRGRPFNEQFF
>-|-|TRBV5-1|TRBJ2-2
TGCGCCAGCAGCTTGAGGAGGTCAACGGCGAACACCGGGGAGCTGTTTTTT
CASSLRRSTANTGELFF
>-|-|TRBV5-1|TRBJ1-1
TGCGCCAGCAGCCCCCGAGGAATGAACACTGAAGCTTTCTTT
CASSPRGMNTEAFF
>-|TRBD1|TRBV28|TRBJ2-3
TGTGCCAGCAGCCAACAGGGGGCGCAGGGAGTTACGCAGTATTTT
CASSQQGAQGVTQYF
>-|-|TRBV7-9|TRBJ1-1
TGTGCCAGCAGCAGGACGAACACTGAAGCTTTCTTT
CASSRTNTEAFF
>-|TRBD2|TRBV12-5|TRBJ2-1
TGTGCTAGTGGTCCGCTAGCGGGTCTCTACAATGAGCAGTTCTTC
CASGPLAGLYNEQFF
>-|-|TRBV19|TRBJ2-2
TGTGCCAGTAAAAACAGGGAAGCCGGGGAGCTGTTTTTT
CASKNREAGELFF
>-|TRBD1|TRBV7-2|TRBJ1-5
TGTGCCAGCAGCCGCCTTCCGCCGGGGACAGGGTACAATCAGCCCCAGCATTTT
CASSRLPPGTGYNQPQHF
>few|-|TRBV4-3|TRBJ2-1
TGCGCCAGCAGCCAAGAAGGGTACTCCTACAATGAGCAGTTCTTC
CASSQEGYSYNEQFF
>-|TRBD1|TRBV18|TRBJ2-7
TGTGCCAGCTCACCCGGGACAGGGGGAGTCGAGCAGTACTTC
CASSPGTGGVEQYF
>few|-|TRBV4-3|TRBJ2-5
TGCGCCAGCAGCCAAGATGGGGGTTCAGAGGAGACCCAGTACTTC
CASSQDGGSEETQYF
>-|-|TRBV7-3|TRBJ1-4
TGTGCCAGCAGCCCGGGTGGGGGTCTGGACGAAAAACTGTTTTTT
CASSPGGGLDEKLFF
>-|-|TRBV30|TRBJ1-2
TGTGCCTGGAGTCGTCCGACCCGGAGCTATGGCTACACCTTC
CAWSRPTRSYGYTF
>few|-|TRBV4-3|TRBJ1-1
TGCGCCAGCAGCCAAGATCTAAGGGGAACTGAAGCTTTCTTT
CASSQDLRGTEAFF
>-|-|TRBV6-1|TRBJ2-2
TGTGCCAGCAGTCAGCAAGGGTCGTGGGAGCTGTTTTTT
CASSQQGSWELFF
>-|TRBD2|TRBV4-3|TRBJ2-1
TGCGCCAGCAGTCTCGGGACTAGCGGGATAGGCGAGCAGTTCTTC
CASSLGTSGIGEQFF
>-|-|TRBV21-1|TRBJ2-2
TGTGCCAGCAGCCCCGAGCCGACAGGGGGTCCGGACACCGGGGAGCTGTTTTTT
CASSPEPTGGPDTGELFF
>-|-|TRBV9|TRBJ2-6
TGTGCCAGCAGCGTAGAGGGACGGGCCTCTGGGGCCAACGTCCTGACTTTC
CASSVEGRASGANVLTF
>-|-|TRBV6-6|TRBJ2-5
TGTGCCAGCAGCCGCGGACCTTTCCGAGGAGAGACCCAGTACTTC
CASSRGPFRGETQYF